This T cell receptor (beta chain) comes out of a study of cytomegalovirus exposure and HLA in healthy donors. Study-level points and caveats: Some TCR beta chains (164 of them) were listed as cytomegalovirus-associated. Some V segments (TRBV6-2 and TRBV6-3 among them) were excluded as indistinguishable. A few chains linked to CMV were shown in vitro to be specific for CMV antigens. Association of a missense DCLRE1C variant with TCR beta V- and J-gene trimming was reported in a later analysis.

In the PCR, 60 Vbeta and 13 Jbeta primers were used. Only in-frame clones appear in the TCRdb table, and some are missing; sequencing was by immunoSEQ multiplex PCR. The data show approximately 150,000 clones, 68% seen once. Germline assignment: CDR1 SGHRS and CDR2 YFSETQ. Trimming shortened V by 4 bases and J by 2 bases, and 16 bases separated the two germline ends. This CDR3 region has 17 residues. Remarks on this clone: Antigen specificity is unknown.

The sequence was obtained from a man aged 50 to 60 in good health and CMV-seronegative. Input material: PBMCs. The V call is TRBV5-1, the J call TRBJ1-6; TRBD1 might be the D (6 bases). This CDR3 reads CASSASGQSTYNSPLHF. For the CDR3, the DNA is TGCGCCAGCAGCGCGTCAGGACAGTCAACCTATAATTCACCCCTCCACTTT.